This T cell receptor beta chain was identified in a study of T-cell memory formation after mild COVID-19. Across the study: The study found TCR clusters largely donor specific.

There are a few counts of this clonotype. Its specificity is unknown. General study results and limits: CD4+ contracting clones lay mainly in CM and EM, CD8+ ones in EMRA.

Barcoded TCR alpha and TCR beta cDNA libraries with UMIs came from 5'RACE using constant-segment primers. Using its own MiXCR run on the 5' RACE reads, TCRdb lists one record per CDR3 protein. The sample includes some 150,000 distinct CDR3 sequences, approximately 25% of them seen just once. The origin of this receptor is an adult woman who had mild COVID-19 (a few samples of this study predate the infection). Cell type and time point are not known. The sequenced sample was PBMCs or a T cell subset sorted from them (not recorded which).

The CDR3 coding sequence is TGTGCCAGCAGTTTGGGGGACGGCTGGGGAGCCCAGCATTTT. Encoded protein: CASSLGDGWGAQHF. V gene TRBV12-3 or TRBV12-4 combines with J gene TRBJ1-5; weak D call: TRBD1 (5 bases). V dropped 3 bases and J dropped 11 bases, with 17 bases sitting between them. This CDR3 is built from 14 residues.